This T cell receptor (beta chain) came from a study of vaccination effects on CD4 cells after COVID-19. Across the whole study: It was a median of 72 days after the second dose that post-vaccine samples were obtained.

Per the germline V gene, CDR1 is SGHTA and CDR2 is FQGNSA. Trimming removed 2 bases at V and 1 base at J, with 6 bases between. The CDR3 consists of 14 residues. Of note for this clone: No antigen is known for it.

The assay was immunoSEQ multiplex PCR, and TCRdb's table has in-frame clones only and misses some. The sample lists about 73,000 clones, 73% occurring once. The authors isolated CD4+ T cells after around nine days of culture. The vaccine given was either BNT162b2 or mRNA-1273, in two doses. Having tested negative for nucleocapsid antibodies, the vaccine recipients showed no prior SARS-CoV-2 infection. Sample: CD4+ T cells from PBMCs cultured without peptide, taken after COVID-19 vaccination. The gene calls are TRBV7-2 and TRBJ2-1; D is uncertain. This TCR was sampled from a human donor who received a COVID-19 vaccine. CDR3 bases: TGTGCCAGCAGCTTAACCACTTCCTACAATGAGCAGTTCTTC. This gives the protein CASSLTTSYNEQFF.